These 14 T cell receptor beta chains came from one sample sequenced in a study of cytomegalovirus exposure and HLA in healthy donors. In the PCR, 60 Vbeta and 13 Jbeta primers were used. Some clones are missing from TCRdb's copy, which holds only in-frame ones; the method was immunoSEQ multiplex PCR. Found here are 200,000 to 250,000 clones, roughly 84% of them singletons; the top ten hold more than 0.6%. The source material was PBMCs. These receptors were obtained from a boy between 2 and 10 years old in good health and CMV-seronegative.

CDR3 nucleotides: TGTGCCAGCAGCATACTAGCGGGACAGGCCTACGAGCAGTACTTC. Protein: CASSILAGQAYEQYF. The V call is TRBV11-2, the J call TRBJ2-7, with 10 bases aligning to TRBD2. This CDR3 has 15 amino acids. With 5 bases clipped from V and 2 bases from J, the junction kept 6 bases outside the gene matches. Per germline, CDR1 SGHAT and CDR2 FQNNGV. Variable domain in full (rest from reference TRBV11-2 and TRBJ2-7): EAGVAQSPRYKIIEKRQSVAFWCNPISGHATLYWYQQILGQGPKLLIQFQNNGVVDDSQLPKDRFSAERLKGVDSTLKIQPAKLEDSAVYLCASSILAGQAYEQYFGPGTRLTVT.

The rearrangement uses TRBV7-8 and TRBJ1-1, with D maybe TRBD1 (5 bases). CDR3 size: 16 residues. The germline V gene encodes CDR1 SGHVS and CDR2 FQNEAQ. V lost 0 bases to trimming and J lost 1 base, with 12 bases between them. The CDR3 loop reads CASSLAWGRENTEAFF. The DNA of the CDR3 is TGTGCCAGCAGCTTAGCGTGGGGCAGGGAGAACACTGAAGCTTTCTTT.

The CDR3 DNA sequence: TGTGCCAGCAGGGCAGGGGTCACCTACGAGCAGTACTTC. This gives the protein CASRAGVTYEQYF. The chain links TRBV6-1 to TRBJ2-7; the D gene is possibly TRBD1 (6 bases). The CDR3 has 13 amino acids. V lost 6 bases, J lost 2 bases, and 11 bases lay in between. Germline V gene data show CDR1 as MNHNS and CDR2 as SASEGT.

The rearrangement joins TRBV5-4 to TRBJ2-7, with TRBD1 matching over 7 bases. Trimming cost V 3 bases and J 6 bases; bases outside gene matches: 6. CDR3 length equals 13 residues. In germline, CDR1 is SGHNT, CDR2 YYREEE (reference sequence). The CDR3 DNA reads TGTGCCAGCAGCTACCCGGGGACAGCCGAGCAGTACTTC. This gives the protein CASSYPGTAEQYF.

This chain connects TRBV5-4 to TRBJ2-5; TRBD2 aligns across 12 bases. The CDR3 extends over 15 amino acids. The junction had 6 bases not matched to a gene; V was cut back by 4 bases and J by 5 bases. The germline gives CDR1 SGHNT, CDR2 YYREEE (reference sequence). For the CDR3, the DNA is TGTGCCAGCAGCACGACCGGGACTAGCGGGGAGACCCAGTACTTC. Its translation: CASSTTGTSGETQYF.

The CDR3 DNA follows: TGTGCCAGCAGCTTATGGGGTACAGGGGGCTTAGGCTACACCTTC. The encoded protein is CASSLWGTGGLGYTF. The chain employs TRBV13 and TRBJ1-2, with 9 bases matching TRBD1. This CDR3 comprises 15 residues. V gave up 2 bases and J gave up 8 bases; unmatched junction bases: 9. Germline loops: CDR1 PRHDT, CDR2 FYEKMQ (reference sequence). Looking up the rest from reference TRBV13 and TRBJ1-2 gives the full variable domain: AAGVIQSPRHLIKEKRETATLKCYPIPRHDTVYWYQQGPGQDPQFLISFYEKMQSDKGSIPDRFSAQQFSDYHSELNMSSLELGDSALYFCASSLWGTGGLGYTFGSGTRLTVV.

V usage is TRBV5-4 and J usage is TRBJ1-2; possible D gene TRBD1, 6 bases. CDR3 size: 14 residues. CDR1 is SGHNT and CDR2 is YYREEE in the germline V gene (reference sequence). The ends were cut back, 5 bases at V and 4 bases at J, with 15 bases in the middle. CDR3 coding DNA: TGTGCCAGCAGACGAAGGGGGGGGTTCTATGGCTACACCTTC. Its translation: CASRRRGGFYGYTF.

This clone showed up just once. The chain couples TRBV6-1 to TRBJ1-6; TRBD1 might be the D (6 bases). The CDR3 is 15 residues long. Germline CDR1 MNHNS, CDR2 SASEGT. V lost 6 bases and J 7 bases, leaving 16 bases between the germline ends. CDR3 in amino acids: CASSQYGTSNSPLHF. DNA of the CDR3: TGTGCCAGCAGCCAGTATGGGACATCCAATTCACCCCTCCACTTT.

This clone appeared a few times. CDR3 DNA sequence: TGTGCCAGCAGCCCCCAGGGGACCAGCCAAGAGACCCAGTACTTC. Its protein is CASSPQGTSQETQYF. This rearrangement joins TRBV5-4 to TRBJ2-5; TRBD1 might be the D (6 bases). This CDR3 is 15 amino acids long. The V and J ends lost 4 bases and 1 base respectively, with 14 bases between them. Germline loops: CDR1 SGHNT, CDR2 YYREEE (reference sequence).

The genes are TRBV6-6 and TRBJ1-1, with D perhaps TRBD1 (6 bases). V was shortened by 1 base and J by 5 bases, with 11 bases between the two germline ends. There are 14 residues in the CDR3. Per germline, CDR1 MNHNY and CDR2 SVGAGI (reference sequence). CDR3 sequence: CASSYWDKGTEAFF. The CDR3 nucleotides read TGTGCCAGCAGTTACTGGGACAAGGGGACTGAAGCTTTCTTT.

As for this clone: The CDR3 end shows no conserved phenylalanine or tryptophan, and so a read error is likely. The chain joins TRBV2 to TRBJ1-6; 7 positions match TRBD1. From germline, CDR1 is SNHLY and CDR2 FYNNEI. The CDR3 sequence is 14 residues long. V lost 7 bases to trimming and J lost 7 bases; unmatched junction nucleotides: 7. The CDR3 sequence is CASIDDRENSPLHL. In DNA, the CDR3 is TGTGCCAGCATCGATGACAGGGAGAATTCACCCCTCCACCTT.

This chain uses TRBV6-6 with TRBJ2-3, with 9 bases matching TRBD2. The CDR3 is 16 amino acids. V lost 5 bases, J lost 4 bases, and 10 bases stayed unmatched. CDR1 is MNHNY, CDR2 SVGAGI, per germline (reference sequence). CDR3 sequence (DNA): TGTGCCAGCAGTAGGGGGGGTAGCGGGAGCGCAGATACGCAGTATTTT. It translates to CASSRGGSGSADTQYF.

The V and J genes are TRBV7-8 and TRBJ2-7; D gene uncertain. The CDR3 runs to 15 residues. The ends were cut back, 5 bases at V and 7 bases at J, with 21 bases in the middle. Germline loops: CDR1 SGHVS, CDR2 FQNEAQ. CDR3 coding DNA: TGTGCCAGCAGCCCCCGAGGCAGTACCAGTATTGAGCAGTACTTC. It is translated as CASSPRGSTSIEQYF. The full variable domain, completed using reference TRBV7-8 and TRBJ2-7, is GAGVSQSPRYKVAKRGQDVALRCDPISGHVSLFWYQQALGQGPEFLTYFQNEAQLDKSGLPSDRFFAERPEGSVSTLKIQRTQQEDSAVYLCASSPRGSTSIEQYFGPGTRLTVT.

This chain links TRBV5-1 with TRBJ1-1; tentatively, D is TRBD1 (5 bases). Germline V gene lookup returns CDR1 SGHRS and CDR2 YFSETQ. The V end lost 0 bases, the J end lost 2 bases, and 11 bases lay between the germline ends. CDR3 length: 15 amino acids. CDR3 residues: CASSLAGTFNTEAFF. The CDR3 bases are TGCGCCAGCAGCTTGGCCGGGACTTTTAACACTGAAGCTTTCTTT.